This TCR beta chain was observed in a study of T cell responses to AZD1222 COVID-19 vaccine. Study-wide findings and caveats: Repertoires were sampled only after the peak T cell response. Donor demographics were predominantly white British with a female majority; clonal diversity may be underestimated. Baseline serostatus was positive in only a handful of AZD1222 recipients. When two AZD1222 doses had been given, Spike-specific TCR breadth and depth rose.

This clone was recorded only once. Its target is not known. Measured with immunoSEQ multiplex PCR; TCRdb has only the in-frame clones, and not every one. The sample consists of around 73,000 clones, about 91% of them appearing once. Sample: peripheral blood, taken 28 days after the second AZD1222 dose. The clonotype was recovered from an adult who received the AZD1222 COVID-19 vaccine.

The CDR3 nucleotides are TGTGCCAGCAGCCCCCAGGGGGCTTTTCTCTCCTACGAGCAGTACTTC. Protein product: CASSPQGAFLSYEQYF. V is TRBV6-2 or TRBV6-3 and J is TRBJ2-7, with TRBD1 matching over 8 bases. The CDR3 has 16 amino acids. Germline V lookup: CDR1 MNHEY, CDR2 SVGEGT. Trimming took 6 bases from V and 0 from J; bases not matched to a gene: 10.